What follows is one T cell receptor (beta chain) and its context. No cognate antigen has been identified for it. No much larger clonotype is one base removed from it; base qualities were not supplied. This specimen belongs to a study of T cells after yellow fever vaccination (dated by TCRdb to between 2018 and 2021). Broadly, across the study: The SMART-Seq v4 Ultra Low Input RNA kit was used to prepare libraries from fractions with low cell numbers. Two healthy male donors, one aged 18 to 30 and one aged 30 to 40 years, made up the cohort. To track T-cell clones before and after primary and booster YFV17D yellow fever vaccination, bulk TCR alpha and beta repertoires were sequenced longitudinally. Bulk PBMC replicates and cell subsets were isolated from blood drawn at multiple timepoints before and after both primary and secondary immunization.

Sequencing used an Illumina NovaSeq 6000. Synthesis of TCR cDNA relied on 5'RACE template switching, a step that introduced a universal primer site along with unique molecular identifiers. cDNA synthesis was primed from both the TCR alpha and TCR beta constant segments. Libraries were amplified in two PCR steps, with sample barcodes and sequencing adapters added in the second step. Sequencing of libraries was performed on Illumina HiSeq 2500 (2x100 bp) or NovaSeq (2x150 bp). Per the source publication's procedure: MIGEC was used to demultiplex reads and collapse the reads into UMI consensus sequences, and MiXCR was used for V(D)J alignment. Clonotypes responding to the vaccine were identified with edgeR on replicate PBMC samples, with the criteria of FDR below 0.01 and a log2 fold change above 5 up to day 15. CD4 or CD8 identity was assigned to each bulk clonotype according to whether the clonotype was present at higher abundance in the sequenced CD4 repertoire or the sequenced CD8 repertoire. TCRdb reprocessed the public reads (quality trimming at Q25 with fastp, clone calling with MiXCR) and kept in-frame beta chains. Here each entry gathers all rows of one CDR3 protein and keeps the most common genes and DNA. TCRdb's processing, not the authors', yielded these V and J calls. In this sample the table shows a few hundred thousand distinct CDR3 sequences, about 5% of which occur a single time. The leading ten clones occupy under 3.5% of the sample.

Study-wide conclusions, independent of this receptor: The secondary T-cell response was weaker than the primary response but faster, peaking on day 5 instead of day 15. A small share of clonotypes occurred in both CD4 and CD8 compartments, likely arising from convergent recombination. Computational filtering was needed because FACS-sorted repertoires could contain abundant contaminating clonotypes from the bulk population. Only a couple of donors were included in the study, so the extent to which the findings can be generalized is limited. Most clones expanded after primary vaccination were re-detected after the booster (about 96% of CD4 and approximately 88% of CD8), suggesting broad memory maintenance.

The CDR3 runs 13 residues from the cysteine to the phenylalanine. Only CDR3 DNA is held: 39 bases, read in frame from base 1. CDR1 and CDR2, looked up from the germline V gene (reference sequence), are SGHAT and FQDESV. V loses 5 bases of germline sequence and J loses 4 bases, and the interval between the two ends is 11 bases. The treatment or condition tag for this specimen amounts to: live attenuated yellow fever vaccine strain. A standard Ficoll-Paque protocol was used to isolate PBMCs from peripheral blood. Dynabeads CD4 and CD8 positive selection kits were used to isolate the CD4 and CD8 T-cell fractions. TriZol was used to extract RNA from bulk PBMCs, CD4 and CD8 fractions, and dextramer-positive and dextramer-negative fractions.

This specimen was CD4+ T cells sorted from PBMCs, taken on the day of the yellow fever booster vaccination. The receptor comes from a man between 18 and 35 years old who received the YFV17D yellow fever vaccine. The V gene is TRBV11-1 and the J gene is TRBJ1-2, with a tentative D gene TRBD1 over 5 matching bases. In nucleotides, the sequence is TGTGCCAGCAGCGGCGGCGGGGGCTATGGCTACACCTTC. Translated, it reads CASSGGGGYGYTF.